This T cell receptor (beta chain) came from a study of cytomegalovirus exposure and HLA in healthy donors. The junction had 13 bases not matched to a gene; V was cut back by 3 bases and J by 4 bases. Germline assignment: CDR1 SGHVS and CDR2 FQNEAQ. The CDR3 extends over 18 amino acids. Study-wide findings and caveats: Some segments of the V type, notably TRBV6-2 and TRBV6-3, were excluded as indistinguishable. For most TCR beta V segments, an earlier analysis put the productive rate at about 90% or about 30% of the time.

Points on this clone: The antigen is undetermined.

The PCR had 60 Vbeta and 13 Jbeta primers. The data were produced by immunoSEQ multiplex PCR, yet TCRdb's version contains in-frame clones alone and is incomplete. The profile shows a few hundred thousand clones, 80% of them singletons. This TCR came from a girl aged 2 to 10 in good health and CMV-seronegative. Sequenced material: PBMCs. This chain uses TRBV7-8 with TRBJ2-2; TRBD2 matches 8 bases. The DNA for the CDR3 is TGTGCCAGCAGCTTGGGCCTCTTAGCGGGGACAATCACCGGGGAGCTGTTTTTT. This translates into CASSLGLLAGTITGELFF.